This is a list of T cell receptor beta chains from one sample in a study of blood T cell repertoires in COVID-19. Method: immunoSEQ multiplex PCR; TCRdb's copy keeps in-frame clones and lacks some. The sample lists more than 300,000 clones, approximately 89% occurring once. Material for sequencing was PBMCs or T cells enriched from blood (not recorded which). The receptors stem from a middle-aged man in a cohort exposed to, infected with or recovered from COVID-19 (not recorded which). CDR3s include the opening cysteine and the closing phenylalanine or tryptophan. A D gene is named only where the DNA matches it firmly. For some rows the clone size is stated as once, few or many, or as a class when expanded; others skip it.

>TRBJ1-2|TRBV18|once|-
TGTGCCAGCTCACCGGCTGCAGGGAATGGCTACACCTTC
CASSPAAGNGYTF
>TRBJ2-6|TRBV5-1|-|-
TGCGCCAGCAGCGAGGTGCCCTCTGGGGCCAACGTCCTGACTTTC
CASSEVPSGANVLTF
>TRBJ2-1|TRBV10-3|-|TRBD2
TGTGCCATCAGTGAGGGGACTAGCGGGAGGGCATTGGTCTTC
CAISEGTSGRALVF
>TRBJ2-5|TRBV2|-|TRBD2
TGTGCCAGCAGTGGACTAGCGGGAGGAGAGACCCAGTACTTC
CASSGLAGGETQYF
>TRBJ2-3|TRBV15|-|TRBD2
TGTGCCACCAGCAGAGAAGGGACTAGCGGAAATACGCAGTATTTT
CATSREGTSGNTQYF
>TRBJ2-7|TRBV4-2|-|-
TGTGCCAGCAGCCGCCCCGGGAGAAGGGACGAGCAGTACTTC
CASSRPGRRDEQYF
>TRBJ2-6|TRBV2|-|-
TGTGCCAGCAGTCAACAGCTCCTGGGGGCCAACGTCCTGACTTTC
CASSQQLLGANVLTF
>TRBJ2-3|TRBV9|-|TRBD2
TGTGCCAGCAGCGTAGAGGTAGCGGGAGTGACAGATACGCAGTATTTT
CASSVEVAGVTDTQYF
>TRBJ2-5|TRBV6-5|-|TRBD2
TGTGCCAGCCAGCGGGGCAACGGTGAGACCCAGTACTTC
CASQRGNGETQYF
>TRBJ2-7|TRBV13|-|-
TGTGCCAGCAGCTCGGGACAAAGCTCCTACGAGCAGTACTTC
CASSSGQSSYEQYF
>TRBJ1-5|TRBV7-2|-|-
TGTGCCAGCAGCCCACAGGGAATCCAGCCCCAGCATTTT
CASSPQGIQPQHF
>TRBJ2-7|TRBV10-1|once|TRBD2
TGCGCCAGCAGTGAGTCGAGACTAGCGCACGAGCAGTACTTC
CASSESRLAHEQYF
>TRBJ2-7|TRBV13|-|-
TGTGCCAGCAGCGCAGGAGGGCCAAAAAACGAGCAGTACTTC
CASSAGGPKNEQYF
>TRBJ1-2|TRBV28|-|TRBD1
TGTGCCAGCACCCGGGACAGGGGGCCTGGCTACACCTTC
CASTRDRGPGYTF
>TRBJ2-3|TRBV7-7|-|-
TGTGCCAGCAGCAAAACAGTTCTCACAGATACGCAGTATTTT
CASSKTVLTDTQYF
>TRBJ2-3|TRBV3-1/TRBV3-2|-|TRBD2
TGTGCCAGCAGCTCCCTGCGGGGGGCGGGCACAGATACGCAGTATTTT
CASSSLRGAGTDTQYF
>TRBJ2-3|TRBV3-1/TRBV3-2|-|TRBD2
TGTGCCAGCAGCCAAAATTTGGTAGCGGGAGGGGATACGCAGTATTTT
CASSQNLVAGGDTQYF
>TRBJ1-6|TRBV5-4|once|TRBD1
TGTGCCAGCAGCGCACACGGACAGGGGCTGGCACCCCTCCACTTT
CASSAHGQGLAPLHF
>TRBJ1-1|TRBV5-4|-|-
TGTGCCAGCAGCTTGCCGGCAGCGAGTGAAGCTTTCTTT
CASSLPAASEAFF
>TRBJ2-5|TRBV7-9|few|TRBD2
TGTGCCAGCAGCTTATCTAGCGGGGGCCAGACCCAGTACTTC
CASSLSSGGQTQYF
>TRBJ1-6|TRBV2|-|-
TGTGCCAGCGGGGGGGATTCCTATAATTCACCCCTCCACTTT
CASGGDSYNSPLHF
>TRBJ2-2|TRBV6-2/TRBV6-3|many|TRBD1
TGTGCCAGCAGTTACCGACAGGGGACCACCGGGGAGCTGTTTTTT
CASSYRQGTTGELFF
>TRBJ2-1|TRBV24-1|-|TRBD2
TGTGCCACCAGTGATTTGCGGGATCTAAGCGGGGGAGGGTCCTACAATGAGCAGTTCTTC
CATSDLRDLSGGGSYNEQFF
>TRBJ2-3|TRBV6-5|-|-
TGTGCCAGCAGTTCGCAGGGCGACACAGATACGCAGTATTTT
CASSSQGDTDTQYF
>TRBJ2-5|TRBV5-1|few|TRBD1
TGCGCCAGCAGCTTGCAGGGGGAAGGGGAGACCCAGTACTTC
CASSLQGEGETQYF
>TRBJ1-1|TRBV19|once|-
TGTGCCAGTACCGTCAGGTCGACCACTGAAGCTTTCTTT
CASTVRSTTEAFF
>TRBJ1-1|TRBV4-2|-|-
TGTGCCAGCAGCCAGGTCCCGGGAGGCAACACTGAAGCTTTCTTT
CASSQVPGGNTEAFF
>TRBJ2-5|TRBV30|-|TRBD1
TGTGCCTGGAGTGCTTACAGGGGGCGAGAGACCCAGTACTTC
CAWSAYRGRETQYF
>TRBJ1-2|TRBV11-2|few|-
TGTGCCAGCAGCCCACCGTACAGGGAGCAGGGCTACACCTTC
CASSPPYREQGYTF
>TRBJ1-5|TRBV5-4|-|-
TGTGCCAGCAGCTTGGCCGGGGACAATCAGCCCCAGCATTTT
CASSLAGDNQPQHF
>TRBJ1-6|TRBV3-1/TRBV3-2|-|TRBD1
TGTGCCAGCAGCCCCAACACAGGGGTTTCACCCCTCCACTTT
CASSPNTGVSPLHF
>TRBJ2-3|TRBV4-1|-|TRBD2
TGCGCCAGCAGCCAAGCTGTGACTAGCTCTAACCCAGATACGCAGTATTTT
CASSQAVTSSNPDTQYF
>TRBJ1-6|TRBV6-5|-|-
TGTGCCAGCAGTTACGCGGGGAGCTCCTATAATTCACCCCTCCACTTT
CASSYAGSSYNSPLHF
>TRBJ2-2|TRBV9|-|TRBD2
TGTGCCAGCGGGAATAGCGGGAGCGGGGAGCTGTTTTTT
CASGNSGSGELFF
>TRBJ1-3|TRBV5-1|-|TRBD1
TGCGCCAGTTCTATCTCAGGGGGACACACCATATATTTT
CASSISGGHTIYF
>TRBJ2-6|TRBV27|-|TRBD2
TGTGCCAGCAGTCCGAGACTAGCGGGAGCTGGGGCCAACGTCCTGACTTTC
CASSPRLAGAGANVLTF
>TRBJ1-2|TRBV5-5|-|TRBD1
TGTGCCAGCAGCTTGGCGGACAGGGACCATGGCTACACCTTC
CASSLADRDHGYTF
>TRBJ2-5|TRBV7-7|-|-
TGTGCCAGCAGCTTAGATCGGACTAAGGAGACCCAGTACTTC
CASSLDRTKETQYF
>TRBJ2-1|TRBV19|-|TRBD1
TGTGCCAGTACGGTGGACAGGGGGTTCTACAATGAGCAGTTCTTC
CASTVDRGFYNEQFF
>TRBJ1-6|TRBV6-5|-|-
TGTGCCAGCAGTTCCGGGATCAATTCACCCCTCCACTTT
CASSSGINSPLHF
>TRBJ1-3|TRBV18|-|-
TGTGCCAGCTCACCGGACAGAAACTCTGGAAACACCATATATTTT
CASSPDRNSGNTIYF